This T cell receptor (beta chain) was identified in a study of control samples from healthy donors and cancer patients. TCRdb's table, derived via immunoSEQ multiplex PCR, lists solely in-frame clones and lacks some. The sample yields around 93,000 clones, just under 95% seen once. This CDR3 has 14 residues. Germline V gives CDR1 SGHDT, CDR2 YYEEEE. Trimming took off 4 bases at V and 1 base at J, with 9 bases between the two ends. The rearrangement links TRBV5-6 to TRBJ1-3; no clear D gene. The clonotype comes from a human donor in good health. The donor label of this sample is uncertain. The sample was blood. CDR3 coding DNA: TGTGCCAGCAGCACGAGGACTTCTGGAAACACCATATATTTT. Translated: CASSTRTSGNTIYF.